The 7 T cell receptor beta chains in this list originate from one sample, sequenced in a study of blood T cell repertoires in COVID-19. Using immunoSEQ multiplex PCR, the repertoire was profiled, and TCRdb retains in-frame clones only, with some absent. The sample lists around 94,000 clones; 80% to 95% were seen once. Sequences were obtained from peripheral blood. Source of these receptors: a man younger than 30 with acute or convalescent COVID-19.

The CDR3 sequence: CASSLDREETQYF. The CDR3 DNA sequence: TGTGCCAGCAGCTTGGACAGGGAAGAGACCCAGTACTTC. The chain has TRBV7-7 and TRBJ2-5; 8 nucleotides match TRBD1. Germline assignment: CDR1 SSHAT and CDR2 FNYEAQ (reference sequence). V was clipped by 3 bases and J by 3 bases; unmatched bases: 0. The CDR3 covers 13 residues.

The chain employs TRBV12-3 or TRBV12-4 and TRBJ2-7, with a tentative D call TRBD1 (6 bases). Trimming pared 6 bases from V and 3 bases from J, leaving 12 bases between. There are 13 residues in the CDR3. The chain's CDR3 is CASSQDSRYEQYF. In DNA form, the CDR3 reads TGTGCCAGCAGCCAGGACAGCCGCTACGAGCAGTACTTC.

The chain has TRBV18 and TRBJ1-1, with TRBD1 matching 7 bases. In germline, CDR1 is KGHSH, CDR2 LQKENI. This CDR3 has 17 amino acids. With V trimmed by 3 bases and J by 6 bases, 16 bases remained unmatched. The CDR3 bases are TGTGCCAGCTCACCCCGACAGGGTATTAATTCAGTCGCTGAAGCTTTCTTT. This encodes CASSPRQGINSVAEAFF.

The rearrangement joins TRBV5-6 to TRBJ2-5, with no clear D. Trimming cost V 0 bases and J 1 base, with 7 bases left between them. From germline, CDR1 is SGHDT and CDR2 YYEEEE. There are 14 residues in the CDR3. The CDR3 is CASSLVAVQETQYF. As DNA, the CDR3 is TGTGCCAGCAGCTTGGTGGCAGTCCAAGAGACCCAGTACTTC. The whole variable domain, remainder taken from reference TRBV5-6 and TRBJ2-5, is DAGVTQSPTHLIKTRGQQVTLRCSPKSGHDTVSWYQQALGQGPQFIFQYYEEEERQRGNFPDRFSGHQFPNYSSELNVNALLLGDSALYLCASSLVAVQETQYFGPGTRLLVL.

The chain has TRBV6-5 and TRBJ2-7, with D perhaps matching TRBD2 (7 bases). Trimming shortened V by 8 bases and J by 0 bases, and 14 bases separated the two germline ends. Germline V gene sequence: CDR1 MNHEY, CDR2 SVGAGI. The CDR3 runs 14 residues. CDR3 nucleotide sequence: TGTGCCAGCCTGAAGCGGGACAACTCCTACGAGCAGTACTTC. Protein: CASLKRDNSYEQYF.

This clone is a singleton in its sample. J is TRBJ2-5 and V is TRBV4-1; 9 bases map to TRBD2. Losses at the gene ends were 0 bases for V and 1 base for J; bases not matched to a gene: 3. Germline V gene lookup returns CDR1 MGHRA and CDR2 YSYEKL. The CDR3 runs to 16 residues. The CDR3 here is CASSQESGLAQETQYF. The CDR3 region has the DNA TGCGCCAGCAGCCAAGAATCGGGACTAGCCCAAGAGACCCAGTACTTC.

This clone was detected a few times. V usage is TRBV5-1 and J usage is TRBJ1-2, with D tentatively TRBD1 (5 bases). The CDR3 is made up of 14 amino acids. Germline V gives CDR1 SGHRS, CDR2 YFSETQ. Trimming cost V 3 bases and J 8 bases, with 17 bases left between them. CDR3 residues: CASSSRGASEGYTF. The CDR3 nucleotides read TGCGCCAGCAGCTCCCGTGGGGCCTCTGAGGGCTACACCTTC.